The rows below give T cell receptor beta chains drawn from one sample of a study of blood T cell repertoires in COVID-19. Produced via immunoSEQ multiplex PCR; TCRdb's table is partial and in-frame only. The sample records more than 250,000 clones, roughly 84% being singletons. The sequencing sample was made of peripheral blood. These receptors were taken from a man in his fifties with active or convalescent COVID-19. The CDR3 runs from the conserved cysteine through the conserved F or W. Each record gives: V gene, clone size, D gene, J gene, CDR3 protein, CDR3 DNA. D genes are given only for firm matches. Not every row has a clone size; where given, it reads once, few, many or a size class.

V: TRBV7-9; size: once; D: -; J: TRBJ2-1; CDR3: CASSLAVGNEQFF; DNA: TGTGCCAGCAGCTTAGCGGTGGGCAACGAGCAGTTCTTC
V: TRBV10-3; size: once; D: -; J: TRBJ2-1; CDR3: CATAIRDEQFF; DNA: TGTGCCACGGCCATTCGGGATGAGCAGTTCTTC
V: TRBV7-8; size: -; D: TRBD1; J: TRBJ1-3; CDR3: CASSEGAYTGNTIYF; DNA: TGTGCCAGCAGCGAGGGGGCTTACACAGGAAACACCATATATTTT
V: TRBV4-1; size: once; D: -; J: TRBJ1-5; CDR3: CASSQGERDQPQHF; DNA: TGCGCCAGCAGCCAAGGGGAGAGGGATCAGCCCCAGCATTTT
V: TRBV18; size: many; D: -; J: TRBJ1-3; CDR3: CASSLGTGDTIYF; DNA: TGTGCCAGCTCACTAGGTACTGGAGACACCATATATTTT
V: TRBV18; size: -; D: -; J: TRBJ1-1; CDR3: CASSPRTSLAGGNTEAFF; DNA: TGTGCCAGCTCACCACGGACTTCCTTGGCGGGCGGAAACACTGAAGCTTTCTTT
V: TRBV2; size: -; D: -; J: TRBJ2-7; CDR3: CASSSYEQYF; DNA: TGTGCCAGCTCTTCCTACGAGCAGTACTTC
V: TRBV29-1; size: -; D: TRBD1; J: TRBJ2-5; CDR3: CSVGQGEETQYF; DNA: TGCAGCGTGGGTCAGGGGGAAGAGACCCAGTACTTC
V: TRBV18; size: -; D: TRBD1; J: TRBJ2-2; CDR3: CASSPRQGGTGELFF; DNA: TGTGCCAGCTCACCGAGACAGGGTGGGACCGGGGAGCTGTTTTTT
V: TRBV28; size: -; D: -; J: TRBJ1-2; CDR3: CASREAGQNYGYTF; DNA: TGTGCCAGCAGAGAGGCGGGGCAAAACTATGGCTACACCTTC
V: TRBV2; size: -; D: TRBD1; J: TRBJ1-4; CDR3: CASRILTGAYEKLFF; DNA: TGTGCCAGCAGGATATTAACAGGGGCTTACGAAAAACTGTTTTTT
V: TRBV5-3; size: -; D: TRBD2; J: TRBJ2-1; CDR3: CHSDHLAGTYSYNEQFF; DNA: TGTCACTCCGACCATCTAGCGGGAACTTACTCCTACAATGAGCAGTTCTTC
V: TRBV7-3; size: -; D: TRBD1; J: TRBJ2-7; CDR3: CASSLTGTGYYEQYF; DNA: TGTGCCAGCAGCCTAACCGGGACAGGATACTACGAGCAGTACTTC
V: TRBV7-2; size: -; D: TRBD1; J: TRBJ1-3; CDR3: CASSEQGSFRNTIYF; DNA: TGTGCCAGCAGCGAACAGGGGAGCTTTAGAAACACCATATATTTT
V: TRBV4-2; size: -; D: -; J: TRBJ2-3; CDR3: CASSQDYGSTDTQYF; DNA: TGTGCCAGCAGCCAAGATTACGGGAGCACAGATACGCAGTATTTT
V: TRBV16; size: -; D: -; J: TRBJ1-6; CDR3: CASSQSGGHNNSPLHF; DNA: TGTGCCAGCAGCCAATCAGGCGGACATAATAATTCACCCCTCCACTTT
V: TRBV28; size: -; D: TRBD1; J: TRBJ2-5; CDR3: CASSSNSGGSVETQYF; DNA: TGTGCCAGCAGTTCGAATTCAGGGGGCTCAGTGGAGACCCAGTACTTC
V: TRBV9; size: -; D: TRBD1; J: TRBJ1-2; CDR3: CASSVPPDRGRQGYTF; DNA: TGTGCCAGCAGCGTCCCTCCGGACAGGGGGAGACAGGGCTACACCTTC
V: TRBV7-8; size: -; D: TRBD2; J: TRBJ2-7; CDR3: CASSSPDGGYYEQYF; DNA: TGTGCCAGCAGCTCCCCTGACGGGGGGTACTACGAGCAGTACTTC
V: TRBV28; size: -; D: -; J: TRBJ1-1; CDR3: CAIQAPTGTRATEAFF; DNA: TGTGCCATCCAGGCCCCAACCGGGACTCGGGCCACTGAAGCTTTCTTT
V: TRBV4-1; size: -; D: -; J: TRBJ1-1; CDR3: CASSPLDSYTEAFF; DNA: TGCGCCAGCAGCCCGCTGGACAGTTACACTGAAGCTTTCTTT
V: TRBV28; size: -; D: TRBD1; J: TRBJ1-1; CDR3: CASSAGQWDTEAFF; DNA: TGTGCCAGCAGCGCGGGACAGTGGGACACTGAAGCTTTCTTT
V: TRBV2; size: once; D: -; J: TRBJ1-2; CDR3: CASSVSLQLNYGYTF; DNA: TGTGCCAGCAGTGTATCTCTTCAGTTGAACTATGGCTACACCTTC
V: TRBV18; size: -; D: -; J: TRBJ2-5; CDR3: CASSTRQQETQYF; DNA: TGTGCCAGCTCAACGCGGCAACAAGAGACCCAGTACTTC
V: TRBV7-8; size: -; D: TRBD2; J: TRBJ2-5; CDR3: CASSLRASGRVGETQYF; DNA: TGTGCCAGCAGCTTAAGGGCTAGCGGGAGAGTGGGAGAGACCCAGTACTTC
V: TRBV24-1; size: -; D: -; J: TRBJ2-2; CDR3: CATSDRDTSNTGELFF; DNA: TGTGCCACCAGTGACCGGGACACTTCGAACACCGGGGAGCTGTTTTTT
V: TRBV7-2; size: few; D: -; J: TRBJ1-5; CDR3: CASSLNSHQPQHF; DNA: TGTGCCAGCAGCTTAAACAGTCATCAGCCCCAGCATTTT
V: TRBV11-2; size: -; D: -; J: TRBJ2-2; CDR3: CASSLDFSGGELFF; DNA: TGTGCCAGCAGCTTAGATTTCAGCGGGGGGGAGCTGTTTTTT
V: TRBV30; size: once; D: -; J: TRBJ1-2; CDR3: CAWSPNELYGYTF; DNA: TGTGCCTGGTCCCCTAATGAATTGTATGGCTACACCTTC
V: TRBV9; size: -; D: TRBD2; J: TRBJ2-1; CDR3: CASSPGARASGGNEQFF; DNA: TGTGCCAGCAGCCCTGGGGCGAGGGCTAGCGGGGGTAATGAGCAGTTCTTC
V: TRBV4-1; size: once; D: -; J: TRBJ1-2; CDR3: CASSQGTDSLLYGYTF; DNA: TGCGCCAGCAGCCAAGGAACCGACAGCCTGCTCTATGGCTACACCTTC
V: TRBV7-9; size: once; D: TRBD2; J: TRBJ2-1; CDR3: CASSFGLAGILYNEQFF; DNA: TGTGCCAGCAGCTTCGGACTAGCGGGAATTCTATACAATGAGCAGTTCTTC
V: TRBV5-1; size: -; D: -; J: TRBJ1-6; CDR3: CASRNFRGEAVNSPLHF; DNA: TGCGCCAGCAGGAATTTCAGGGGAGAAGCCGTAAATTCACCCCTCCACTTT
V: TRBV28; size: -; D: TRBD2; J: TRBJ2-3; CDR3: CASSSPGLAGDTQYF; DNA: TGTGCCAGCAGTTCCCCGGGACTAGCGGGCGATACGCAGTATTTT
V: TRBV2; size: -; D: TRBD1; J: TRBJ1-6; CDR3: CAGQGDWGSPLHF; DNA: TGTGCCGGGCAGGGGGATTGGGGTTCACCCCTCCACTTT
V: TRBV5-1; size: -; D: -; J: TRBJ2-1; CDR3: CASSLATMNNEQFF; DNA: TGCGCCAGCAGCTTGGCGACAATGAACAATGAGCAGTTCTTC
V: TRBV15; size: -; D: TRBD2; J: TRBJ2-1; CDR3: CATSRLGLPYNEQFF; DNA: TGTGCCACCAGCAGACTGGGACTACCTTACAATGAGCAGTTCTTC
V: TRBV6-1; size: -; D: -; J: TRBJ2-7; CDR3: CASSELVRANEQYF; DNA: TGTGCCAGCAGTGAATTGGTGAGGGCCAACGAGCAGTACTTC
V: TRBV12-3/TRBV12-4; size: -; D: -; J: TRBJ1-1; CDR3: CASRGLETEAFF; DNA: TGTGCCAGCAGGGGGCTAGAAACTGAAGCTTTCTTT
V: TRBV19; size: -; D: TRBD1; J: TRBJ1-5; CDR3: CASSSTRGPANQPQHF; DNA: TGTGCCAGTAGTTCCACCAGGGGGCCTGCCAATCAGCCCCAGCATTTT
V: TRBV7-9; size: -; D: TRBD1; J: TRBJ1-2; CDR3: CASSPLGQGGYGYTF; DNA: TGTGCCAGCAGCCCACTCGGACAGGGGGGGTATGGCTACACCTTC
V: TRBV6-5; size: -; D: -; J: TRBJ1-1; CDR3: CASSYSSGKAFF; DNA: TGTGCCAGCAGTTACTCGTCGGGGAAAGCTTTCTTT
V: TRBV4-2; size: -; D: -; J: TRBJ1-1; CDR3: CASSQDRLPNTEAFF; DNA: TGTGCCAGCAGCCAAGATCGACTCCCGAACACTGAAGCTTTCTTT
V: TRBV7-2; size: -; D: TRBD1; J: TRBJ1-1; CDR3: CASSVRQGGTEAFF; DNA: TGTGCCAGCAGCGTACGACAGGGCGGGACTGAAGCTTTCTTT
V: TRBV19; size: -; D: TRBD2; J: TRBJ2-4; CDR3: CASSIVWRGGPKNIQYF; DNA: TGTGCCAGTAGTATAGTGTGGCGGGGGGGCCCCAAAAACATTCAGTACTTC
V: TRBV6-5; size: -; D: -; J: TRBJ1-6; CDR3: CASSYSIGNSPLHF; DNA: TGTGCCAGCAGTTACTCGATCGGGAATTCACCCCTCCACTTT
V: TRBV9; size: -; D: -; J: TRBJ1-2; CDR3: CASSVEPGGNNGYTF; DNA: TGTGCCAGCAGCGTAGAACCCGGGGGTAACAATGGCTACACCTTC
V: TRBV7-9; size: -; D: -; J: TRBJ2-7; CDR3: CASSTQGFSSYEQYF; DNA: TGTGCCAGCAGCACCCAGGGATTCAGCTCCTACGAGCAGTACTTC
V: TRBV4-3; size: -; D: -; J: TRBJ1-5; CDR3: CASSQDWRADQPQHF; DNA: TGCGCCAGCAGCCAAGATTGGCGGGCAGATCAGCCCCAGCATTTT
V: TRBV5-4; size: -; D: -; J: TRBJ1-1; CDR3: CASSLDGQGMRAEAFF; DNA: TGTGCCAGCAGCTTGGATGGCCAGGGGATGAGGGCTGAAGCTTTCTTT
V: TRBV28; size: few; D: -; J: TRBJ1-5; CDR3: CASSSRRSQHF; DNA: TGTGCCAGCAGTTCTAGACGGTCCCAGCATTTT
V: TRBV11-2; size: -; D: -; J: TRBJ2-1; CDR3: CASRLDLAEQFF; DNA: TGTGCCAGCAGGCTCGATCTAGCTGAGCAGTTCTTC
V: TRBV30; size: few; D: -; J: TRBJ1-1; CDR3: CAWSRTRGAFF; DNA: TGTGCCTGGAGCCGGACAAGGGGAGCTTTCTTT
V: TRBV4-1; size: -; D: TRBD1; J: TRBJ2-1; CDR3: CASSHFVRGSSYNEQFF; DNA: TGCGCCAGCAGCCACTTCGTCAGGGGGAGCTCCTACAATGAGCAGTTCTTC
V: TRBV28; size: -; D: TRBD1; J: TRBJ1-4; CDR3: CASRGTGANEKLFF; DNA: TGTGCCAGCAGAGGGACAGGGGCTAATGAAAAACTGTTTTTT
V: TRBV27; size: -; D: TRBD1; J: TRBJ1-2; CDR3: CASSSNRGGHGYTF; DNA: TGTGCCAGCAGTTCTAACAGGGGAGGCCATGGCTACACCTTC
V: TRBV7-2; size: -; D: TRBD2; J: TRBJ2-2; CDR3: CASSRLPGGVGELFF; DNA: TGTGCCAGCAGCCGCCTTCCGGGAGGGGTCGGGGAGCTGTTTTTT
V: TRBV3-1/TRBV3-2; size: few; D: -; J: TRBJ2-2; CDR3: CASSDRESTGELFF; DNA: TGTGCCAGCAGCGACCGGGAGAGCACCGGGGAGCTGTTTTTT
V: TRBV19; size: -; D: -; J: TRBJ2-2; CDR3: CASNDIGELFF; DNA: TGTGCCAGTAATGACATAGGGGAGCTGTTTTTT
V: TRBV7-2; size: -; D: TRBD1; J: TRBJ2-7; CDR3: CASSWGQEGYEQYF; DNA: TGTGCCAGCAGCTGGGGACAGGAGGGATACGAGCAGTACTTC